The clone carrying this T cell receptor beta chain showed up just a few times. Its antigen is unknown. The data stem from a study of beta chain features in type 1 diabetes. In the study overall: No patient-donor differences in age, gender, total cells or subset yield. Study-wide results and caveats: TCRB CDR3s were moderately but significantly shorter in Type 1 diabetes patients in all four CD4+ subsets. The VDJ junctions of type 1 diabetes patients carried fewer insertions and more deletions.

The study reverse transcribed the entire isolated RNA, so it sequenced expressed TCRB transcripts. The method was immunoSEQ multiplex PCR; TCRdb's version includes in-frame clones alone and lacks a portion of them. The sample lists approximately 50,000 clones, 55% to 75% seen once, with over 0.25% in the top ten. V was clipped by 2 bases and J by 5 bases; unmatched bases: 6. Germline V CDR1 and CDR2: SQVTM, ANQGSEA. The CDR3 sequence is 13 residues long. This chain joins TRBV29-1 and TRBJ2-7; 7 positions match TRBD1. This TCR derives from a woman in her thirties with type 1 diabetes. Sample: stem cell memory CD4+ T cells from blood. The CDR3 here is CSVERQGRDEQYF. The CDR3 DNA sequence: TGCAGCGTTGAAAGACAGGGTAGGGACGAGCAGTACTTC.